Described below is a single T cell receptor (beta chain) sequence and its context. Antigen specificity is unknown. The data stem from a study of tumor-infiltrating lymphocytes in localized non-small cell lung cancer. Study results and caveats: Tumor T-cell fraction from TCR sequencing was not associated with recurrence-free survival (p = 0.61). Not all patients were TCR sequenced, owing to tissue quantity.

TCRdb's copy holds only in-frame clones and misses some; the assay was immunoSEQ multiplex PCR. The sample records 6,000 or so clones, less than 85% being singletons. The TCR was taken from a human donor with non-small cell lung cancer. Sequencing input: lung tumor tissue.

This CDR3 reads CASSHERGETQYF. The CDR3 DNA reads TGCGCCAGCAGCCACGAGCGGGGGGAGACCCAGTACTTC. V gene TRBV4-3 combines with J gene TRBJ2-5, with 8 positions matching TRBD2. CDR3 length: 13 amino acids. The trim removed 3 bases at V and 5 bases at J, leaving 2 bases unmatched. From germline, CDR1 is LGHNA and CDR2 YSLEER.